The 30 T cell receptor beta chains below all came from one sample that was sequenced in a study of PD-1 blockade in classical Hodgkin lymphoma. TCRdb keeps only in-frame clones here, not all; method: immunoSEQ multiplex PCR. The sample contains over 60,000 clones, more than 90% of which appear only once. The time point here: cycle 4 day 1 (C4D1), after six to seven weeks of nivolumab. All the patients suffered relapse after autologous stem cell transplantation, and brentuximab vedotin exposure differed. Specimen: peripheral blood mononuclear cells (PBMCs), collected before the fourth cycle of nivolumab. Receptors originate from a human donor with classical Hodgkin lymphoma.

This CDR3 reads CASSPYAAGSSSYEQYF. CDR3 DNA: TGTGCCAGCAGTCCATACGCTGCCGGTTCCAGCTCCTACGAGCAGTACTTC. The rearrangement uses TRBV27 and TRBJ2-7; D is undetermined. The CDR3 totals 17 residues. Germline CDR1 MNHEY, CDR2 SMNVEV (reference sequence). V dropped 5 bases and J dropped 0 bases, with 20 bases sitting between them.

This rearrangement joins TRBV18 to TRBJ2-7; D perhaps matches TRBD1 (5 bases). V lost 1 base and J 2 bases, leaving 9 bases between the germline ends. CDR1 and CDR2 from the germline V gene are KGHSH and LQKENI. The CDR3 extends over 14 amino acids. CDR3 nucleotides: TGTGCCAGCTCACCACGCAGGGATACCTACGAGCAGTACTTC. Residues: CASSPRRDTYEQYF.

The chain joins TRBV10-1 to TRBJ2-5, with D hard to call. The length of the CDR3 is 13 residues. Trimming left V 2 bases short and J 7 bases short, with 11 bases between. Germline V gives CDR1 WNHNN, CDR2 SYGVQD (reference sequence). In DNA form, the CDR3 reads TGCGCCAGCAGTGAGCAGACCCCAGGGACCCAGTACTTC. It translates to CASSEQTPGTQYF.

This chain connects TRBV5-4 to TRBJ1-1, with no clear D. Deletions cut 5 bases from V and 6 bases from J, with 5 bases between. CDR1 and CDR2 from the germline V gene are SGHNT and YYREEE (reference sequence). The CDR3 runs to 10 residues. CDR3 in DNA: TGTGCCAGCAGTCCATCTGAAGCTTTCTTT. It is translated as CASSPSEAFF.

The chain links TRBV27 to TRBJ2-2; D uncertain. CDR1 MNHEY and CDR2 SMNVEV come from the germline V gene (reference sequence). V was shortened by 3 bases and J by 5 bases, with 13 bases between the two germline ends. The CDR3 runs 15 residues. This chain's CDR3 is CASSFEELGTGELFF. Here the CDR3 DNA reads TGTGCCAGCAGTTTCGAGGAACTCGGGACCGGGGAGCTGTTTTTT.

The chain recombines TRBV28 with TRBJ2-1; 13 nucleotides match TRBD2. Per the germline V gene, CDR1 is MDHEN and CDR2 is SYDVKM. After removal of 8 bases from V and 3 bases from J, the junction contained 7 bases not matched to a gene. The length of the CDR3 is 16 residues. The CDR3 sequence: CASAGTSGIVYNEQFF. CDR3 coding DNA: TGTGCCAGCGCAGGGACTAGCGGGATAGTCTACAATGAGCAGTTCTTC.

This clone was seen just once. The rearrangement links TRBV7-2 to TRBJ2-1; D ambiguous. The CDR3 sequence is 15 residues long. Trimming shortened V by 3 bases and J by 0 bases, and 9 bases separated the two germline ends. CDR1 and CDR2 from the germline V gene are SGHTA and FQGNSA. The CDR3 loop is CASSFQISSYNEQFF. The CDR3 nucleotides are TGTGCCAGCAGCTTCCAAATAAGCTCCTACAATGAGCAGTTCTTC. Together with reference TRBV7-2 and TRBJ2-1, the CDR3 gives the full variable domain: GAGVSQSPSNKVTEKGKDVELRCDPISGHTALYWYRQSLGQGLEFLIYFQGNSAPDKSGLPSDRFSAERTGGSVSTLTIQRTQQEDSAVYLCASSFQISSYNEQFFGPGTRLTVL.

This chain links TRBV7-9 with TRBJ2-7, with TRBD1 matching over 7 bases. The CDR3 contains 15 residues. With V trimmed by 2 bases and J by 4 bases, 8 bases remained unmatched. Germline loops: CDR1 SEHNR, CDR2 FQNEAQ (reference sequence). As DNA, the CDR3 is TGTGCCAGCAGCTTAACCGGGACAGAGGGGTACGAGCAGTACTTC. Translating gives CASSLTGTEGYEQYF.

The CDR3, as DNA: TGTGCCAGCAGCTTTGGATCCGCGATTCCCGAGCAGTACTTC. This sequence encodes CASSFGSAIPEQYF. The J gene is TRBJ2-7, the V gene TRBV11-2; D is ambiguous. CDR1 is SGHAT, CDR2 FQNNGV, per germline. The CDR3 contains 14 residues. With 3 bases removed from V and 6 bases from J, the gap between germline ends came to 15 bases.

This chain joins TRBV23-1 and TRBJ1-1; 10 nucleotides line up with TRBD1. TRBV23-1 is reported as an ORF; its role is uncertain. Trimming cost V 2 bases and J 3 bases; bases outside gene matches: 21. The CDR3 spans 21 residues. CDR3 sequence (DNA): TGCGCCAGCAGTCAAGGGGGCCGACGGGACAGGGGATCCGGAATGGACACTGAAGCTTTCTTT. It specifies CASSQGGRRDRGSGMDTEAFF.

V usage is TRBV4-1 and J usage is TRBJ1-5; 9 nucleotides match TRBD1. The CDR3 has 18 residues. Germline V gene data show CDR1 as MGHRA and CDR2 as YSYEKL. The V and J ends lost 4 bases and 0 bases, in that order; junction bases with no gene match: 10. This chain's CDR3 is CASSLQPGTGLSNQPQHF. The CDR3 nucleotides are TGCGCCAGCAGCCTACAACCCGGGACAGGGCTTAGCAATCAGCCCCAGCATTTT.

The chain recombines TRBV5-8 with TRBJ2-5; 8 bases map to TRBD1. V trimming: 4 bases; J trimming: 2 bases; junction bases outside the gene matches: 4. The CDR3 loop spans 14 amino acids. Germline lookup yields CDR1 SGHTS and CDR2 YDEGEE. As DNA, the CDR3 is TGTGCCAGCAGCGGCCGACAGGGGCAAGAGACCCAGTACTTC. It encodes CASSGRQGQETQYF.

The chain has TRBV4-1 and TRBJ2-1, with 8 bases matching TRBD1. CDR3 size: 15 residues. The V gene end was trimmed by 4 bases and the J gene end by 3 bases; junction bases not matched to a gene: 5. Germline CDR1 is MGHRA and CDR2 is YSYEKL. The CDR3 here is CASSPTGENYNEQFF. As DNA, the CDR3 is TGCGCCAGCAGCCCGACAGGGGAGAACTACAATGAGCAGTTCTTC.

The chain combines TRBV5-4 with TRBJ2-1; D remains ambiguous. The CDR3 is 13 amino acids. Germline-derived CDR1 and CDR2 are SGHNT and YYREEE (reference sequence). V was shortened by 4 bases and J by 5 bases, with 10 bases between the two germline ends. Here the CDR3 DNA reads TGTGCCAGCAGCCAACCCCCCCACAATGAGCAGTTCTTC. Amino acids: CASSQPPHNEQFF.

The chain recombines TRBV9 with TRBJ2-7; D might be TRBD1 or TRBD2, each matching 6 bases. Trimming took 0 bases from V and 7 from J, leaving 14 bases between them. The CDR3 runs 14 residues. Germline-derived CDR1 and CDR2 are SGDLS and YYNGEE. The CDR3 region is CASSVGGGGREQYF. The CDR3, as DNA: TGTGCCAGCAGCGTAGGCGGAGGGGGGAGGGAGCAGTACTTC.

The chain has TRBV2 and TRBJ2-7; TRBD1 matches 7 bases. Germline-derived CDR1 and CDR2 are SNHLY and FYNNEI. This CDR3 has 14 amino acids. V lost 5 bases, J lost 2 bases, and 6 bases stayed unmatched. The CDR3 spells CASSNRGSPYEQYF. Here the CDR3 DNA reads TGTGCCAGCAGTAACAGGGGAAGTCCCTACGAGCAGTACTTC.

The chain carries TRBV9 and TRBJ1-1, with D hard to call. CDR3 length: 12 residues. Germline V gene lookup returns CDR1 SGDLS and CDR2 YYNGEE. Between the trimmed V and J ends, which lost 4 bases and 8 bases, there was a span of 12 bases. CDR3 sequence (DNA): TGTGCCAGCAGCCCTGACGGGGTAGAAGCTTTCTTT. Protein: CASSPDGVEAFF.

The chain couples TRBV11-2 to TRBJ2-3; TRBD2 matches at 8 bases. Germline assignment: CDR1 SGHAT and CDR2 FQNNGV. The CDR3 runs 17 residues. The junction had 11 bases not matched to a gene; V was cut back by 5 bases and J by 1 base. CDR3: CASSTYPEAGGTDTQYF. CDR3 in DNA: TGTGCCAGCAGCACGTACCCCGAAGCGGGGGGCACAGATACGCAGTATTTT.

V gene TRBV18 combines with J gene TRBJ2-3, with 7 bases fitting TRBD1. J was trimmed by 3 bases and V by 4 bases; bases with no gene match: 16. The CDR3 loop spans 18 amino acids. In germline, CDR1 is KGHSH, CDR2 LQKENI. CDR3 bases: TGTGCCAGCTCACAAGGGACAGTATCCACAATGGGAACAGATACGCAGTATTTT. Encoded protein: CASSQGTVSTMGTDTQYF.

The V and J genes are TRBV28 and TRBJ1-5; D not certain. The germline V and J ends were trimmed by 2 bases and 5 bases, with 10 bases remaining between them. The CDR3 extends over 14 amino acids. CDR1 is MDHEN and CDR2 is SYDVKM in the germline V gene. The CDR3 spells CASSLERDDQPQHF. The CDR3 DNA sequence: TGTGCCAGCAGTTTAGAGCGGGATGATCAGCCCCAGCATTTT.

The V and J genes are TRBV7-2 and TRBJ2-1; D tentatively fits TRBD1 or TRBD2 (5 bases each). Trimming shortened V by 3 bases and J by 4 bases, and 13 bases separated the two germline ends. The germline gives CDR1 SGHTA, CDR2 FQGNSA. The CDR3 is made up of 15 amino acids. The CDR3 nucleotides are TGTGCCAGCAGCTTGGGGGACCCCAAGTACAATGAGCAGTTCTTC. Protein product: CASSLGDPKYNEQFF.

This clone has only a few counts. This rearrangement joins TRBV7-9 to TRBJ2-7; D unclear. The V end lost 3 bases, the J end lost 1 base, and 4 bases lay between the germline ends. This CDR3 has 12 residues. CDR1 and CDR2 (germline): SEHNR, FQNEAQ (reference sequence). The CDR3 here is CASSFASYEQYF. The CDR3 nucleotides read TGTGCCAGCAGCTTCGCGTCCTACGAGCAGTACTTC.

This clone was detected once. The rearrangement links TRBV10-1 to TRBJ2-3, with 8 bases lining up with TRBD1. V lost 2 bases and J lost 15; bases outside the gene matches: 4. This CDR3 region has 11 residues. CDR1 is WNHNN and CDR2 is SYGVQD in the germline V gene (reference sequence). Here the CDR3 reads CASSEGDRLYF. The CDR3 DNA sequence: TGCGCCAGCAGTGAGGGGGACAGGCTATATTTT.

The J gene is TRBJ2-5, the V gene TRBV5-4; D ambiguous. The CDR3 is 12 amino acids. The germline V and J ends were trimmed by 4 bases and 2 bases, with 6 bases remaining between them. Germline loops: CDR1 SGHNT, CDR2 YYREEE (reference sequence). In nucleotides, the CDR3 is TGTGCCAGCAGCACGTTGCAAGAGACCCAGTACTTC. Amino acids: CASSTLQETQYF.

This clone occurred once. The CDR3 loop is CASTAFMTGTGLFGYTF. The DNA of the CDR3 is TGTGCCAGCACCGCGTTCATGACCGGGACAGGCCTATTTGGCTACACCTTC. The chain recombines TRBV6-4 with TRBJ1-2; 8 nucleotides agree with TRBD1. V lost 7 bases and J lost 7; bases outside the gene matches: 20. CDR1 and CDR2 (germline): MRHNA, SNTAGT. The CDR3 is made up of 17 amino acids.

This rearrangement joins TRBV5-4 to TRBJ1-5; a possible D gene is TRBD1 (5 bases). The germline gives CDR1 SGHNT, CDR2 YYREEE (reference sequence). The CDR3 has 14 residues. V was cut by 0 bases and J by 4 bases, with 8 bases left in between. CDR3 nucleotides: TGTGCCAGCAGCTTGGGGGGACCAAATCAGCCCCAGCATTTT. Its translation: CASSLGGPNQPQHF.

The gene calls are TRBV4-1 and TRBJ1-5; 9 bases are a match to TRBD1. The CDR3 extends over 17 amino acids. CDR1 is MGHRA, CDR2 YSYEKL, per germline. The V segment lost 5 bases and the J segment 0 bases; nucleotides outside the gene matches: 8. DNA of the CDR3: TGCGCCAGCAGCAGGACAGGGGCCCTTTATAGCAATCAGCCCCAGCATTTT. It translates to CASSRTGALYSNQPQHF.

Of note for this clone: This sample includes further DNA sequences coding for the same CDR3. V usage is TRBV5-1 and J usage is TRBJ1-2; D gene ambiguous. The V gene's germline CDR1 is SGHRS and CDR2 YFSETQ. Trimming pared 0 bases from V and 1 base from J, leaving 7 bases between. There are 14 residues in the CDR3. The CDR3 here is CASSLGTVNYGYTF. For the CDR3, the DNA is TGCGCCAGCAGCTTGGGGACGGTTAACTATGGCTACACCTTC.

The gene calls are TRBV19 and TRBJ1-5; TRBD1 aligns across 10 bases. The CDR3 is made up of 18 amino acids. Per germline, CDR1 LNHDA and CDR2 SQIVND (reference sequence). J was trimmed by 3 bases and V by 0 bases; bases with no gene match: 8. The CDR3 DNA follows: TGTGCCAGTAGTATAGATATGGGGACAGGGGACCTCAATCAGCCCCAGCATTTT. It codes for CASSIDMGTGDLNQPQHF.

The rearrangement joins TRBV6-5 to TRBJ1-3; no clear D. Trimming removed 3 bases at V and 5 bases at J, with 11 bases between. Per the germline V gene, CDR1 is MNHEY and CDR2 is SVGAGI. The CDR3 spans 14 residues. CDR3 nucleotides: TGTGCCAGCAGTTATACGAGAGAGAGAAACACCATATATTTT. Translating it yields CASSYTRERNTIYF.